Each of the 16 T cell receptor beta chains below was sequenced from the same sample in a study of blood T cells in healthy people across ages. A sample-barcoded 5' primer and a J-beta primer mix were used in a second PCR of about 7 to 12 cycles. TCRdb redid the calling of the 5' RACE reads with MiXCR, one entry per CDR3 protein. Among 1.5 million to 2 million distinct CDR3 sequences listed, 49% were seen once. The sequenced material came from blood. These receptors were collected from a middle-aged woman in good health.

The CDR3 DNA reads TGTGCCAGCAGTTTTACTAGCGGGCCAGATACGCAGTATTTT. Protein sequence: CASSFTSGPDTQYF. The chain couples TRBV12-3 or TRBV12-4 to TRBJ2-3; TRBD2 aligns across 9 bases. V shed 3 bases and J 4 bases; nucleotides not matched to a gene: 2. The CDR3 extends over 14 amino acids.

V gene TRBV28 combines with J gene TRBJ1-6; tentative D call: TRBD1 (5 bases). Germline V gene data show CDR1 as MDHEN and CDR2 as SYDVKM. The CDR3 runs to 16 residues. V was pared by 5 bases and J by 7 bases, with 18 bases between. The CDR3: CASSTTRDGTNSPLHF. The CDR3 DNA reads as TGTGCCAGCAGTACTACCCGGGACGGTACCAATTCACCCCTCCACTTT.

The V call is TRBV12-3 or TRBV12-4, the J call TRBJ1-6; D might be TRBD1 (6 bases). The CDR3 is 14 residues long. The ends were cut back, 8 bases at V and 4 bases at J, with 12 bases in the middle. The DNA of the CDR3 is TGTGCCAGCGGGCCAGGGGATTATAATTCACCCCTCCACTTT. Its translation: CASGPGDYNSPLHF.

This rearrangement joins TRBV5-1 to TRBJ1-2; 9 nucleotides line up with TRBD1. Germline CDR1 reads SGHRS; CDR2 reads YFSETQ. J was trimmed by 7 bases and V by 7 bases; bases with no gene match: 8. The CDR3 has 13 residues. CDR3 sequence reads: CASRRQGDFGYTF. Here the CDR3 DNA reads TGCGCCAGCCGCCGACAGGGGGACTTTGGCTACACCTTC. Supplemented by reference TRBV5-1 and TRBJ1-2, the full variable domain reads KAGVTQTPRYLIKTRGQQVTLSCSPISGHRSVSWYQQTPGQGLQFLFEYFSETQRNKGNFPGRFSGRQFSNSRSEMNVSTLELGDSALYLCASRRQGDFGYTFGSGTRLTVV.

The V call is TRBV2, the J call TRBJ2-1; possibly TRBD2 for D (8 bases). Trimming removed 7 bases from V and 10 bases from J, with 17 bases in between. Germline loops: CDR1 SNHLY, CDR2 FYNNEI. The CDR3 runs to 13 residues. The CDR3: CASISGTDYEQFF. The CDR3 DNA is TGTGCCAGCATTAGCGGGACAGACTACGAGCAGTTCTTC.

The sample holds a few counts of this clonotype. The rearrangement links TRBV9 to TRBJ1-2, with a weak D call TRBD1 (6 bases). Germline CDR1 reads SGDLS; CDR2 reads YYNGEE. Trimming pared 0 bases from V and 4 bases from J, leaving 13 bases between. The CDR3 covers 15 residues. The CDR3, as DNA: TGTGCCAGCAGCGTAGCTGCAGGGGACTTCTATGGCTACACCTTC. This sequence encodes CASSVAAGDFYGYTF. The entire variable domain, with the rest obtained from reference TRBV9 and TRBJ1-2, is as follows: DSGVTQTPKHLITATGQRVTLRCSPRSGDLSVYWYQQSLDQGLQFLIQYYNGEERAKGNILERFSAQQFPDLHSELNLSSLELGDSALYFCASSVAAGDFYGYTFGSGTRLTVV.

This clonotype was observed a single time. The genes are TRBV27 and TRBJ2-3; tentatively, D is TRBD1 or TRBD2 (6 bases each). The CDR3 is 16 residues long. Trimming shortened V by 4 bases and J by 12 bases, and 26 bases separated the two germline ends. The germline V gene has CDR1 MNHEY and CDR2 SMNVEV (reference sequence). The CDR3: CASSSPTGGPVGKQYF. CDR3 nucleotide sequence: TGTGCCAGCAGTTCCCCTACTGGGGGGCCTGTGGGGAAACAGTATTTT.

This chain links TRBV7-8 with TRBJ2-7; D possibly matches TRBD1 or TRBD2 (5 bases each). Germline-derived CDR1 and CDR2 are SGHVS and FQNEAQ. Trimming stripped 1 base from V and 2 bases from J, with 12 bases between. The CDR3 covers 15 residues. This CDR3 is CASSLGDGIAYEQYF. In DNA, the CDR3 is TGTGCCAGCAGCTTAGGGGACGGAATAGCCTACGAGCAGTACTTC. The full variable domain, completed using reference TRBV7-8 and TRBJ2-7, is GAGVSQSPRYKVAKRGQDVALRCDPISGHVSLFWYQQALGQGPEFLTYFQNEAQLDKSGLPSDRFFAERPEGSVSTLKIQRTQQEDSAVYLCASSLGDGIAYEQYFGPGTRLTVT.

This sequence joins TRBV20-1 and TRBJ2-4; D might be TRBD2 (7 bases). The V gene's germline CDR1 is DFQATT and CDR2 SNEGSKA (reference sequence). Trimming removed 3 bases at V and 13 bases at J, with 22 bases between. This CDR3 has 14 amino acids. Here the CDR3 reads CSASFGGPLGEQYF. CDR3 nucleotides: TGCAGTGCTAGCTTCGGGGGGCCCCTCGGGGAGCAGTACTTC.

This clonotype was recorded many times. This chain uses TRBV7-8 with TRBJ2-7; a weak D match, TRBD2 (5 bases). Between the trimmed V and J ends, which lost 5 bases and 3 bases, there was a span of 11 bases. The length of the CDR3 is 13 residues. The V gene's germline CDR1 is SGHVS and CDR2 FQNEAQ. The CDR3 DNA sequence: TGTGCCAGCAGCCTTACTCGGGACTACGAGCAGTACTTC. This encodes CASSLTRDYEQYF.

This clonotype was seen more than once but under ten times. The rearrangement links TRBV27 to TRBJ2-1; 10 nucleotides line up with TRBD2. Germline V gene data show CDR1 as MNHEY and CDR2 as SMNVEV (reference sequence). Trimming took 6 bases from V and 9 from J; bases not matched to a gene: 11. This CDR3 comprises 15 residues. The CDR3 bases are TGTGCCAGCAGCCTTCTAGCGGGGGCCGAGGGTGAGCAGTTCTTC. Protein: CASSLLAGAEGEQFF.

The chain recombines TRBV25-1 with TRBJ2-7; 15 bases line up with TRBD2. V shed 2 bases, J shed 7 bases, and the junction held 6 bases outside the gene matches. CDR1 MGHDK and CDR2 SYGVNS come from the germline V gene. This CDR3 is built from 16 residues. CDR3 region: CASSERTSGGDNEQYF. The CDR3 region has the DNA TGTGCCAGCAGTGAAAGGACTAGCGGGGGGGACAATGAGCAGTACTTC.

V gene TRBV12-3 or TRBV12-4 combines with J gene TRBJ2-1, with D unresolved. The CDR3 length is 15 residues. V lost 7 bases and J 0 bases, leaving 13 bases between the germline ends. This CDR3 reads CASNLIGCSYNEQFF. The CDR3, as DNA: TGTGCCAGCAACCTCATCGGTTGCTCCTACAATGAGCAGTTCTTC.

V gene TRBV9 combines with J gene TRBJ2-5; tentatively, D is TRBD1 (5 bases). The J call is in doubt because the DNA end fits TRBJ2-7 better. This CDR3 has 14 residues. Germline V lookup: CDR1 SGDLS, CDR2 YYNGEE. CDR3 region: CASSSKWAGHEQYF. The CDR3 bases are TGTGCCAGCAGCTCCAAATGGGCAGGGCACGAGCAGTACTTC.

V is TRBV6-2 or TRBV6-3 and J is TRBJ2-5, with D possibly being TRBD2 (5 bases). This CDR3 is built from 17 residues. The V gene's germline CDR1 is MNHEY and CDR2 SVGEGT. Trimming pared 0 bases from V and 0 bases from J, leaving 14 bases between. The chain's CDR3 is CASSYSSTLRDQETQYF. The CDR3 DNA is TGTGCCAGCAGTTACTCGTCGACACTGAGGGACCAAGAGACCCAGTACTTC.

V usage is TRBV6-5 and J usage is TRBJ2-7, with D possibly matching TRBD1 (5 bases). Trimming shortened V by 6 bases and J by 0 bases, and 12 bases separated the two germline ends. Germline CDR1 and CDR2: MNHEY and SVGAGI. CDR3 size: 14 residues. CDR3 loop: CASRRHRSSYEQYF. The CDR3, as DNA: TGTGCCAGCAGGCGACACAGGAGCTCCTACGAGCAGTACTTC.